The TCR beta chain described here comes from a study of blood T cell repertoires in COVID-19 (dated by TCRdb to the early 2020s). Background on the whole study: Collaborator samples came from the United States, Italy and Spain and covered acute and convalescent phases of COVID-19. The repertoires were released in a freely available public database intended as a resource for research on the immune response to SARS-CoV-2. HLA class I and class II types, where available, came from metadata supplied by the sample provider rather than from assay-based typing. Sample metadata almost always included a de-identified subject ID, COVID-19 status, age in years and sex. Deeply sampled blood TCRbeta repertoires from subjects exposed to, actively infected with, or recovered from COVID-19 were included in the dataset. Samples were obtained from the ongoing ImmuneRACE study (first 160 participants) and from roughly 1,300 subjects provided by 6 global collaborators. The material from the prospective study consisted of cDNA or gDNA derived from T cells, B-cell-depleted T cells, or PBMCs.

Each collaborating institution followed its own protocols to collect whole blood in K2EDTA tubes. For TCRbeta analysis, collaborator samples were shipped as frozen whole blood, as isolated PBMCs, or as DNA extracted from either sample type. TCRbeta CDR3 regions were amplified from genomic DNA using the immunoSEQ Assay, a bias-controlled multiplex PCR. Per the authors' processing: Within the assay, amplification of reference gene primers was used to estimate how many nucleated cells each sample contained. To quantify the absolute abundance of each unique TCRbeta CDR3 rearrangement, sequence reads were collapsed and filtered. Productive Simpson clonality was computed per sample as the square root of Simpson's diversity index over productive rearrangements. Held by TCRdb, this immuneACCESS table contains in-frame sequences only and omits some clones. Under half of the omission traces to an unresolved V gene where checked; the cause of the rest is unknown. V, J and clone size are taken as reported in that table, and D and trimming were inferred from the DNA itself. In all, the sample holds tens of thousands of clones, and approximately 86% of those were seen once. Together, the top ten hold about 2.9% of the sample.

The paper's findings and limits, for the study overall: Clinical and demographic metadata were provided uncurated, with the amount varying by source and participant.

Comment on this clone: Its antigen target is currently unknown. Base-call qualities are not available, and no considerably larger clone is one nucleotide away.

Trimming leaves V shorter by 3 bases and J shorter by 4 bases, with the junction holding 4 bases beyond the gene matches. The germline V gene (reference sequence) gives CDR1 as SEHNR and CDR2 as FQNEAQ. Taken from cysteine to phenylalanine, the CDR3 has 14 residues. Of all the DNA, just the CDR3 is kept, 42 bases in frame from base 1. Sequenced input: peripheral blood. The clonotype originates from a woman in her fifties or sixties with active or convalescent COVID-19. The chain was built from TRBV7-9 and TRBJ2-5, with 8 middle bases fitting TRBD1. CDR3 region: CASSFDRGAETQYF. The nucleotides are TGTGCCAGCAGCTTTGACAGGGGAGCAGAGACCCAGTACTTC. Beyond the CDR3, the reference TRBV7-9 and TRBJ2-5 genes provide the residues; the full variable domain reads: DTGVSQNPRHKITKRGQNVTFRCDPISEHNRLYWYRQTLGQGPEFLTYFQNEAQLEKSRLLSDRFSAERPKGSFSTLEIQRTEQGDSAMYLCASSFDRGAETQYFGPGTRLLVL.